The rows below give T cell receptor beta chains drawn from one sample of a study of breast tumors, draining lymph nodes, adjacent tissues. A single record per CDR3 protein comes from TCRdb applying MiXCR to the multiplex PCR reads. The sample lists about 22,000 distinct CDR3 sequences; 41% were seen once. Sequenced: breast tumor tissue. The source is a female donor with breast cancer. Some clones in this sample may be carry-over from other donors' samples. Both conserved end residues are part of each CDR3. D genes are given only for firm matches. For some rows the clone size is stated as once, few or many, or as a class when expanded; others skip it.

J: TRBJ1-1
D: NA
length: 14
size: NA
V: TRBV30
CDR3: CAWSEEEGYTEAFF
DNA: TGTGCCTGGAGTGAGGAAGAGGGCTACACTGAAGCTTTCTTT

J: TRBJ2-3
D: NA
length: 16
size: NA
V: TRBV18
CDR3: CASSPSGGPSTDTQYF
DNA: TGTGCCAGCTCACCATCGGGGGGCCCTAGCACAGATACGCAGTATTTT

J: TRBJ1-2
D: NA
length: 14
size: NA
V: TRBV18
CDR3: CASSPPWDTYGYTF
DNA: TGTGCCAGCTCACCACCGTGGGACACCTATGGCTACACCTTC

J: TRBJ2-7
D: TRBD2
length: 14
size: many
V: TRBV7-9
CDR3: CASSLGGSPYEQYF
DNA: TGTGCCAGCAGCTTAGGCGGGAGCCCCTACGAGCAGTACTTC

J: TRBJ2-3
D: NA
length: 17
size: many
V: TRBV7-3
CDR3: CASSLTNRGAAGDPQYF
DNA: TGTGCCAGCAGCTTAACGAATCGGGGGGCGGCCGGGGATCCGCAGTATTTT

J: TRBJ2-3
D: TRBD2
length: 16
size: NA
V: TRBV18
CDR3: CASSPGGGGSTDTQYF
DNA: TGTGCCAGCTCCCCCGGCGGGGGAGGGAGCACAGATACGCAGTATTTT

J: TRBJ2-1
D: TRBD2
length: 17
size: NA
V: TRBV6-5
CDR3: CASSGASGGHPYDEQFF
DNA: TGTGCCAGCAGTGGGGCTAGCGGGGGACATCCCTACGATGAGCAGTTCTTC

J: TRBJ2-7
D: NA
length: 14
size: many
V: TRBV7-9
CDR3: CASSPTSGSHEQYF
DNA: TGTGCCAGCAGCCCCACGTCGGGGTCCCACGAGCAGTACTTC

J: TRBJ2-3
D: NA
length: 17
size: many
V: TRBV4-1
CDR3: CASSQDSEGVRADTQYF
DNA: TGCGCCAGCAGCCAAGATTCAGAGGGGGTGAGGGCAGATACGCAGTATTTT

J: TRBJ1-2
D: TRBD1
length: 16
size: NA
V: TRBV6-1
CDR3: CASSPVTGTGTYGYTF
DNA: TGTGCCAGCAGTCCTGTTACCGGGACAGGGACCTATGGCTACACCTTC

J: TRBJ2-2
D: TRBD2
length: 17
size: NA
V: TRBV5-1
CDR3: CASSLGLAGENAGELFF
DNA: TGCGCCAGCAGCTTGGGACTAGCGGGAGAAAACGCCGGGGAGCTGTTTTTT

J: TRBJ2-3
D: NA
length: 17
size: many
V: TRBV7-9
CDR3: CASSLGQTGARTDTQYF
DNA: TGTGCCAGCAGCTTAGGGCAGACAGGTGCTAGGACAGATACGCAGTATTTT

J: TRBJ1-6
D: NA
length: 13
size: NA
V: TRBV7-2
CDR3: CASSPDMNSPLHF
DNA: TGTGCCAGCAGCCCGGACATGAATTCACCCCTCCACTTT

J: TRBJ2-3
D: NA
length: 15
size: medium-sized
V: TRBV7-8
CDR3: CASSSAGFDTDTQYF
DNA: TGTGCCAGCAGCTCGGCAGGGTTCGACACAGATACGCAGTATTTT

J: TRBJ2-3
D: NA
length: 17
size: many
V: TRBV9
CDR3: CASSPPALANNWNTQYF
DNA: TGTGCCAGCAGCCCGCCCGCGCTAGCGAATAATTGGAATACGCAGTATTTT

J: TRBJ2-7
D: NA
length: 14
size: NA
V: TRBV6-1
CDR3: CAIAIGRRAYEQYF
DNA: TGTGCCATCGCTATTGGGAGAAGGGCCTACGAGCAGTACTTC

J: TRBJ1-5
D: NA
length: 14
size: many
V: TRBV30
CDR3: CAWRTEGSNQPQHF
DNA: TGTGCCTGGAGGACTGAGGGAAGCAATCAGCCCCAGCATTTT

J: TRBJ2-5
D: NA
length: 13
size: many
V: TRBV20-1
CDR3: CSAPRGGQETQYF
DNA: TGCAGTGCCCCACGAGGGGGGCAAGAGACCCAGTACTTC

J: TRBJ1-4
D: NA
length: 13
size: NA
V: TRBV10-3
CDR3: CAISERQIEKLFF
DNA: TGTGCCATCAGTGAGCGCCAAATTGAAAAACTGTTTTTT

J: TRBJ2-7
D: TRBD2
length: 16
size: many
V: TRBV7-2
CDR3: CASSKGLAGQTYEQYF
DNA: TGTGCCAGCAGCAAGGGACTAGCGGGCCAAACCTACGAGCAGTACTTC

J: TRBJ2-7
D: TRBD1
length: 12
size: many
V: TRBV20-1
CDR3: CSATGQLYEQYF
DNA: TGCAGTGCAACGGGACAGCTCTACGAGCAGTACTTC

J: TRBJ2-5
D: TRBD2
length: 15
size: many
V: TRBV2
CDR3: CASSLSSGGKETQYF
DNA: TGTGCCAGCAGTCTTTCTAGCGGGGGGAAGGAGACCCAGTACTTC

J: TRBJ2-7
D: NA
length: 12
size: NA
V: TRBV7-2
CDR3: CASSLAKGEQYF
DNA: TGTGCCAGCAGCCTCGCGAAGGGCGAGCAGTACTTC

J: TRBJ1-2
D: TRBD1
length: 15
size: many
V: TRBV2
CDR3: CASSEGTGDTYGYTF
DNA: TGTGCCAGCAGTGAAGGTACAGGGGATACCTATGGCTACACCTTC

J: TRBJ1-5
D: NA
length: 14
size: many
V: TRBV4-3
CDR3: CASSLWNNNQPQHF
DNA: TGCGCCAGCAGCCTCTGGAACAACAATCAGCCCCAGCATTTT

J: TRBJ2-1
D: TRBD2
length: 14
size: NA
V: TRBV2
CDR3: CASSLAGAVNEQFF
DNA: TGTGCCAGCAGCCTAGCGGGAGCTGTCAATGAGCAGTTCTTC

J: TRBJ2-2
D: NA
length: 15
size: many
V: TRBV10-1
CDR3: CASRGETENTGELFF
DNA: TGCGCCAGCAGGGGGGAGACAGAGAACACCGGGGAGCTGTTTTTT

J: TRBJ1-2
D: NA
length: 14
size: NA
V: TRBV7-9
CDR3: CASSLVGIRSGYTF
DNA: TGTGCCAGCAGCCTAGTCGGAATACGGAGTGGCTACACCTTC

J: TRBJ2-7
D: TRBD1
length: 18
size: many
V: TRBV5-1
CDR3: CASSLMPVGTGGSYEQYF
DNA: TGCGCCAGCAGCTTGATGCCGGTGGGGACAGGGGGCTCCTACGAGCAGTACTTC

J: TRBJ2-1
D: TRBD1
length: 15
size: many
V: TRBV11-2
CDR3: CASSTGVISYNEQFF
DNA: TGTGCCAGCAGCACAGGGGTGATCTCCTACAATGAGCAGTTCTTC

J: TRBJ2-7
D: TRBD1
length: 15
size: NA
V: TRBV10-3
CDR3: CATQLGDRATYEQYF
DNA: TGTGCCACCCAACTTGGAGACAGGGCAACCTACGAGCAGTACTTC

J: TRBJ2-7
D: TRBD2
length: 14
size: NA
V: TRBV3-1
CDR3: CASSQGTSGYEQYF
DNA: TGTGCCAGCAGCCAAGGGACTAGCGGATACGAGCAGTACTTC

J: TRBJ2-7
D: TRBD2
length: 16
size: NA
V: TRBV3-1
CDR3: CASSLGLAGLFYEQYF
DNA: TGTGCCAGCAGCCTAGGACTAGCCGGACTATTCTACGAGCAGTACTTC

J: TRBJ2-3
D: TRBD1
length: 15
size: few
V: TRBV11-1
CDR3: CASSFDRGRLNTQYF
DNA: TGTGCCAGCAGCTTCGACAGGGGGCGGCTTAATACGCAGTATTTT

J: TRBJ2-5
D: TRBD1
length: 14
size: many
V: TRBV12-3/TRBV12-4
CDR3: CASNHGTGGETQYF
DNA: TGTGCCAGCAACCACGGGACAGGGGGGGAGACCCAGTACTTC

J: TRBJ2-7
D: NA
length: 13
size: medium-sized
V: TRBV5-1
CDR3: CASSFGGPYEQYF
DNA: TGCGCCAGCAGCTTTGGCGGCCCCTACGAGCAGTACTTC

J: TRBJ2-1
D: TRBD1
length: 13
size: many
V: TRBV4-3
CDR3: CASSQDRDRGQFF
DNA: TGCGCCAGCAGCCAAGACCGGGACAGGGGGCAGTTCTTC

J: TRBJ1-6
D: TRBD1
length: 14
size: few
V: TRBV6-5
CDR3: CASSTWTGHSPLHF
DNA: TGTGCCAGCAGCACTTGGACAGGGCATTCACCCCTCCACTTT

J: TRBJ1-5
D: NA
length: 13
size: many
V: TRBV12-3/TRBV12-4
CDR3: CASSFRVNQPQHF
DNA: TGTGCCAGCAGTTTTAGGGTCAATCAGCCCCAGCATTTT

J: TRBJ2-7
D: TRBD2
length: 15
size: many
V: TRBV9
CDR3: CASSPSGGMSLEQYF
DNA: TGTGCCAGCAGCCCTAGCGGGGGTATGTCCCTCGAGCAGTACTTC

J: TRBJ1-6
D: NA
length: 14
size: many
V: TRBV9
CDR3: CASSARMGDSPLHF
DNA: TGTGCCAGCAGCGCACGAATGGGGGATTCACCCCTCCACTTT

J: TRBJ2-7
D: TRBD1
length: 12
size: many
V: TRBV5-5
CDR3: CASSFGQDEQYF
DNA: TGTGCCAGCAGCTTCGGACAGGACGAGCAGTACTTC

J: TRBJ2-2
D: TRBD1
length: 16
size: many
V: TRBV19
CDR3: CASSTRTGGANGELFF
DNA: TGTGCCAGTAGTACAAGGACAGGGGGCGCGAACGGGGAGCTGTTTTTT

J: TRBJ1-2
D: NA
length: 13
size: many
V: TRBV9
CDR3: CASSGENRDGYTF
DNA: TGTGCCAGCAGCGGGGAAAACAGGGATGGCTACACCTTC

J: TRBJ1-2
D: TRBD1
length: 16
size: NA
V: TRBV4-2
CDR3: CASSPGQGRVEYGYTF
DNA: TGTGCCAGCAGCCCGGGACAGGGAAGAGTGGAGTATGGCTACACCTTC

J: TRBJ1-5
D: TRBD1
length: 14
size: many
V: TRBV29-1
CDR3: CSVGTGVSNQPQHF
DNA: TGCAGCGTGGGTACAGGGGTGAGCAATCAGCCCCAGCATTTT

J: TRBJ2-7
D: NA
length: 15
size: NA
V: TRBV6-4
CDR3: CASSPEPGHSYEQYF
DNA: TGTGCCAGCAGCCCCGAACCGGGACATTCCTACGAGCAGTACTTC

J: TRBJ1-2
D: NA
length: 13
size: NA
V: TRBV27
CDR3: CASSFSRGSGYTF
DNA: TGTGCCAGCAGTTTTAGCAGGGGAAGCGGCTACACCTTC

J: TRBJ2-7
D: NA
length: 15
size: many
V: TRBV9
CDR3: CASSVGTQSSYEQYF
DNA: TGTGCCAGCAGCGTAGGTACACAAAGCTCCTACGAGCAGTACTTC

J: TRBJ1-2
D: TRBD1
length: 16
size: NA
V: TRBV11-3
CDR3: CASSLIVGQGQYGYTF
DNA: TGTGCCAGCAGCTTAATAGTAGGACAGGGACAGTATGGCTACACCTTC

J: TRBJ2-3
D: TRBD2
length: 15
size: NA
V: TRBV20-1
CDR3: CSARGLAGSTDTQYF
DNA: TGCAGTGCTCGGGGACTAGCGGGAAGCACAGATACGCAGTATTTT

J: TRBJ2-3
D: NA
length: 15
size: few
V: TRBV29-1
CDR3: CSVEEYGTLEDTQYF
DNA: TGCAGCGTTGAAGAATACGGGACCCTGGAAGATACGCAGTATTTT

J: TRBJ1-6
D: NA
length: 15
size: NA
V: TRBV7-2
CDR3: CASSSSGVRGSPLHF
DNA: TGTGCCAGCAGCTCCTCCGGGGTAAGGGGATCACCCCTCCACTTT

J: TRBJ2-5
D: NA
length: 14
size: many
V: TRBV12-3/TRBV12-4
CDR3: CASSLTSPTGTQYF
DNA: TGTGCCAGCAGTTTAACTAGCCCCACGGGGACCCAGTACTTC

J: TRBJ2-3
D: TRBD1
length: 15
size: few
V: TRBV11-2
CDR3: CASSLIGTGEDAQYF
DNA: TGTGCCAGCAGCTTAATCGGGACAGGGGAGGATGCGCAGTATTTT

J: TRBJ2-7
D: NA
length: 13
size: many
V: TRBV10-2
CDR3: CASGKQGLGEQYF
DNA: TGCGCCAGCGGGAAACAGGGATTGGGAGAGCAGTACTTC

J: TRBJ2-1
D: TRBD1
length: 15
size: NA
V: TRBV9
CDR3: CASSVAGQGYNEQFF
DNA: TGTGCCAGCAGCGTAGCGGGACAGGGCTACAATGAGCAGTTCTTC

J: TRBJ2-5
D: NA
length: 13
size: NA
V: TRBV7-9
CDR3: CASSYGGEEAQYF
DNA: TGTGCCAGCAGCTATGGGGGTGAAGAGGCCCAGTACTTC